Following are 8 T cell receptor beta chains from one sample sequenced in a study of T cell responses to AZD1222 COVID-19 vaccine. The protocol was immunoSEQ multiplex PCR, while the TCRdb copy is restricted to in-frame clones and leaves out a portion. The sample comprises approximately 160,000 clones, just over 90% of which are singletons, and 2.5% to 3.5% rests with the top ten. The sequenced sample was peripheral blood, obtained on day 0 of AZD1222 vaccination. These receptors were obtained from an adult in good health.

This chain connects TRBV7-2 to TRBJ2-3, with 7 bases fitting TRBD2. CDR1 SGHTA and CDR2 FQGNSA come from the germline V gene. The CDR3 contains 15 residues. The junction had 0 bases not matched to a gene; V was cut back by 0 bases and J by 0 bases. CDR3 protein: CASSLAGGSTDTQYF. The CDR3 DNA reads TGTGCCAGCAGCTTAGCGGGGGGGAGCACAGATACGCAGTATTTT.

The CDR3 nucleotides read TGTGCCAGCACCCTGGGAGAGGAAGAACCCTACAATGAGCAGTTCTTC. Its translation: CASTLGEEEPYNEQFF. The chain carries TRBV5-4 and TRBJ2-1, with D perhaps TRBD2 (5 bases). Looked up from germline, CDR1 is SGHNT and CDR2 is YYREEE (reference sequence). There are 16 residues in the CDR3. Trimming took off 6 bases at V and 2 bases at J, with 18 bases between the two ends. Filled out from reference TRBV5-4 and TRBJ2-1, the complete variable domain reads ETGVTQSPTHLIKTRGQQVTLRCSSQSGHNTVSWYQQALGQGPQFIFQYYREEENGRGNFPPRFSGLQFPNYSSELNVNALELDDSALYLCASTLGEEEPYNEQFFGPGTRLTVL.

The chain's CDR3 is CASSGTGEGYGYTF. The CDR3 DNA follows: TGCGCCAGCAGCGGGACAGGGGAAGGATATGGCTACACCTTC. The V gene is TRBV5-1, the J gene TRBJ1-2; 10 positions agree with TRBD1. Per germline, CDR1 SGHRS and CDR2 YFSETQ. The junction had 5 bases not matched to a gene; V was cut back by 4 bases and J by 5 bases. The CDR3 length is 14 residues.

CDR3 sequence (DNA): TGTGCCAGCACCTACAGCGGGGCCCACACAGATACGCAGTATTTT. It encodes CASTYSGAHTDTQYF. The chain combines TRBV6-5 with TRBJ2-3; 7 nucleotides align to TRBD2. Germline CDR1 is MNHEY and CDR2 is SVGAGI. V dropped 7 bases and J dropped 2; count of bases not matched to a gene: 9. The CDR3 loop spans 15 amino acids.

The CDR3 nucleotides are TGTGCCAGCAGCCCCGGGACAGGGGGCTACGAGCAGTACTTC. Amino acids: CASSPGTGGYEQYF. The genes are TRBV11-3 and TRBJ2-7; 11 nucleotides align to TRBD1. V lost 5 bases, J lost 3 bases, and 3 bases stayed unmatched. There are 14 residues in the CDR3. Germline V gives CDR1 SGHNT, CDR2 YENEEA.

This chain uses TRBV27 with TRBJ2-7; D may be TRBD1 (6 bases). This CDR3 spans 13 amino acids. The germline CDR1 and CDR2 sequences are MNHEY and SMNVEV (reference sequence). V gave up 5 bases and J gave up 3 bases, with 11 bases separating them. In nucleotides, the CDR3 is TGTGCCAGCAGTATACCAGGGGACTACGAGCAGTACTTC. Protein sequence: CASSIPGDYEQYF.

This sequence joins TRBV12-3 or TRBV12-4 and TRBJ1-2; D is uncertain. This CDR3 is built from 12 residues. V was clipped by 3 bases and J by 8 bases, with 10 bases between them. As DNA, the CDR3 is TGTGCCAGCAGTTTCGGGTCTCAGGGCTACACCTTC. It encodes CASSFGSQGYTF.

The gene calls are TRBV9 and TRBJ2-3, with D unresolved. V lost 4 bases, J lost 0 bases, and 9 bases lay in between. This CDR3 has 14 amino acids. Germline V CDR1 and CDR2: SGDLS, YYNGEE. CDR3 DNA sequence: TGTGCCAGCAGCCCACGGGCTAGCACAGATACGCAGTATTTT. Translation: CASSPRASTDTQYF.